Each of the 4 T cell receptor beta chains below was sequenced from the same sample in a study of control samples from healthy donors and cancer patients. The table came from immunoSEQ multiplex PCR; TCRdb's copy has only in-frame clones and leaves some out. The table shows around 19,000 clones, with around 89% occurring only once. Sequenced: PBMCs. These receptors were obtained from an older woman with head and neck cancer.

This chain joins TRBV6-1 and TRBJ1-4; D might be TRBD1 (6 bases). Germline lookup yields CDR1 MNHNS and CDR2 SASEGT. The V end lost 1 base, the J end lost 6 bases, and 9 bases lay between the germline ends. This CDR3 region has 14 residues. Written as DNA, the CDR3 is TGTGCCAGCAGTGAAGGGGGGCTCGATGAAAAACTGTTTTTT. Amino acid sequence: CASSEGGLDEKLFF.

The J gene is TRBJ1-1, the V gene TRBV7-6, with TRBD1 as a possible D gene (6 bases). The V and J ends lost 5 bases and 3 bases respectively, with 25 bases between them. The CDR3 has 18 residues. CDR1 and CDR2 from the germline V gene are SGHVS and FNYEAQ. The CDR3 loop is CASSTGDNPVGKDTEAFF. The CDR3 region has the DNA TGTGCCAGCAGCACCGGGGACAACCCCGTAGGGAAGGACACTGAAGCTTTCTTT.

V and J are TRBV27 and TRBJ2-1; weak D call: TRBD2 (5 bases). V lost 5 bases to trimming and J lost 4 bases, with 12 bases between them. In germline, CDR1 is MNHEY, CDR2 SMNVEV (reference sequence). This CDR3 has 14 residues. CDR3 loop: CASSRVAKYNEQFF. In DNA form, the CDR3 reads TGTGCCAGCAGTAGGGTAGCGAAATACAATGAGCAGTTCTTC.

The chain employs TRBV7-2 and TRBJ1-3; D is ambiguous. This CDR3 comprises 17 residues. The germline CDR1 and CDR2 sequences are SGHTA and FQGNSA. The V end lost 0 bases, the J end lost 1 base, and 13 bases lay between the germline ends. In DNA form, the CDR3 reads TGTGCCAGCAGCTTAGCGGGAGGGATGGGGTCTGGAAACACCATATATTTT. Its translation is CASSLAGGMGSGNTIYF.